The subject of this entry is one TCR beta chain. What this receptor recognizes is not known. Qualities for individual bases were not recorded, and no much larger clone is one base off. This sample stems from a study of long-term antiretroviral therapy in people with HIV (dated by TCRdb to 2022 to 2024). Background on the whole study: The earliest samples were collected roughly a decade before the 2015 WHO recommendation for immediate ART, at a time when ART was usually postponed until CD4 counts fell. A retrospective serial study tested whether changes in peripheral blood TRB repertoire composition and diversity were associated with ART initiation and durable HIV suppression. A total of 150 to 200 cryopreserved PBMC samples came from approximately 30 adults with confirmed HIV infection and were collected serially over a mean of around 6 years (range 1-12). Eleven of the 30 participants with HIV were female. No cross-contamination during QIAcube processing was seen in test extractions of a monoclonal T-cell line run alongside 33 polyclonal samples.

At the junction V is shortened by 6 bases and J by 6 bases, with 17 bases in between. The germline V gene provides CDR1 MNHEY and CDR2 SVGAGI. From cysteine to phenylalanine, the CDR3 is 15 amino acids long. Only CDR3 DNA is held: 45 bases, read in frame from base 1. Sequencing of the TRB variable region was done with the immunoSEQ hsTCRB v3.0 assay at survey level resolution. TRB sequencing targeted a depth of about 35,000-50,000 T-cell genomes per sample. Pooled TRB libraries were sequenced on an Illumina MiSeq with a v3 150-cycle kit. Per the source publication's procedure: Repertoire analysis ran in R within a reproducible Nextflow workflow covering QC, data transformation and analysis. Custom analyses were implemented in LymphoSeq2, an R package for AIRR-Seq data exploration. A few samples that produced fewer than 5000 total TRB sequences were removed, so some 180 HIV repertoires were analyzed. Of the 188 retained HIV repertoires, about 60 were collected before and 120 to 130 after ART initiation. Repertoires were downsampled to 5000 TRB nucleotide sequences, and summary statistics were averaged over 100 downsampling iterations. TRB sequences were retained for analysis only if CDR3 regions of at least seven amino acids were present. A Shannon entropy-derived clonality score and the Gini coefficient were used to measure diversity. In the repertoire networks, any two of the top 5000 CDR3 amino acid sequences were connected whenever the two sequences differed by an edit distance of one. GLIPH2 predicted antigen specificity groups and MHC restriction for TRB CDR3 amino acid sequences. To flag known associations with CMV, EBV, HIV or tissue antigens, CDR3 amino acid sequences were compared against VDJdb and McPAS-TCR. Pre-ART, post-ART and control groups were compared with Wilcoxon signed-rank tests and Holm-Bonferroni correction. TCRdb took this table from immuneACCESS and kept in-frame rearrangements with V and J called. Such tables lack part of the clones; where checked against another copy, unresolved V genes explain under half of the gap, and the rest is unexplained. That table supplies the V and J calls and clone size; D and trimming were determined from the DNA. The sample records about 40,000 clones, around 86% of which are singletons. The ten largest clonotypes hold approximately 5% of the sample.

To be included, a participant needed at least one PBMC sample from before ART initiation plus at least two post-ART samples. Treatment was received in the United States of America by all participants with HIV. Before DNA extraction, cryopreserved samples of about 1-10 million PBMC were thawed and washed. At the time of the earliest PBMC sample for each participant with HIV, ages ranged from roughly 23 to 60 years. PBMC samples from each participant spanned 1-4 timepoints before ART initiation and 2-8 timepoints after ART initiation, with a median of 7 samples. For every participant, serial HIV viral load, CD4+ T-cell count, ART history and demographic data were obtained. A Qiagen kit on a QIAcube was used to extract genomic DNA from unsorted PBMC, with samples processed in batches of 12. Study-wide conclusions, independent of this receptor: Inferences about post-ART repertoire changes are limited because no data were available on ART adherence, viral resistance or therapy changes. ART initiation was associated with a significant increase in TRB diversity, but diversity stayed significantly below transplant donor controls even after long-term ART. Because pre-ART samples had limited cell numbers, unsorted PBMC were profiled rather than sorted CD4+ and CD8+ T cells. Limited PBMC availability meant only the TCR beta chain was sequenced, without alpha chain pairing. The samples span the years 2004 to 2017, and the ART regimens used at that time may not be as effective as current regimens. Narrower CDR3 length ranges were observed in HIV repertoires than in controls, and an antigen-experienced repertoire with only a slight naive shift after ART was suggested by the network structure. At every time point, the repertoire was dominated by expanded TRB clones first identified before ART initiation, although this dominance fluctuated and, in many PLHIV, declined after ART.

Sequences were derived from unsorted PBMCs, sampled 0.1 years before starting antiretroviral therapy. The sequence was obtained from a woman in her forties or fifties with HIV. In this chain, TRBV6-5 is recombined with TRBJ1-4, with no reliable assignment of the D segment. The nucleotides read TGTGCCAGCAGGGCAGCATGGGGTCCTGATGAAAAACTGTTTTTT. Its protein reads: CASRAAWGPDEKLFF.